This TCR beta chain comes out of a study of T-cell reconstitution after alpha-beta-depleted transplantation in children (TCRdb year 2016). Some background on the complete study: T-cell immune reconstitution after TCRalphabeta/CD19-depleted allogeneic hematopoietic cell transplantation in children was quantitatively tracked in the study by means of TCR repertoire profiling. Here is what the overall study found, with its caveats: In some patients, the high TCRbeta diversity seen at day 60 was put down to recipient T cells and intrathymic progenitors that had survived conditioning. Over the following months the frequencies of hyperexpanded clones went down, and after one year T-cell counts and TCRbeta diversity were mostly credited to newly produced T cells. The apparently early recovery of alphabetaT-cell counts about two months after transplant reportedly depended on only several hundred rapidly expanded clones that came from non-depleted graft cells.

About this clonotype: Its antigen has not been determined. Per-base qualities were not stored, and no clone one base away is much larger.

The CDR3 numbers 18 residues from cysteine through phenylalanine. The sequence is cut down to CDR3 DNA, 54 bases in frame from base 1. CDR1 and CDR2 were assigned from the germline V gene as LGHNA and YNFKEQ. V loses 1 base at its end and J loses 8 bases; junction bases beyond the gene matches: 12. The treatment or condition tag for this specimen amounts to: allogeneic hematopoietic cell transplantation with graft depleted of TCRalphabeta T cells and CD19 B cells. The children who served as transplant recipients had been given grafts of TCRalphabeta/CD19-depleted allogeneic hematopoietic cells. Libraries were made using PCR. The instrument given in TCRdb is Illumina HiSeq 2500. Molecular barcoding was employed in the preparation of TCR libraries, with unique molecular identifiers being used to normalize TCRbeta repertoire quantification. TCRdb cleaned the public reads at Q25 with fastp, built clones with MiXCR and kept in-frame beta chains. Every distinct CDR3 protein forms one entry, paired with its most common genes and DNA. The sample profile shows almost 600,000 distinct CDR3 sequences; 25% to 30% of them were found once. Of the sample, just over 35% is held by the ten largest clones.

Sequencing was performed on PBMCs, taken before TCRalphabeta/CD19-depleted stem cell transplant. This TCR came from a boy in the first two years of life with Wiskott-Aldrich syndrome, due to receive a stem cell transplant. The V and J genes are TRBV4-2 and TRBJ2-2; 11 nucleotides in the junction match TRBD2. CDR3 reads: CASSQVPVLAGGAGELFF. The DNA reads as follows: TGTGCCAGCAGCCAAGTTCCCGTGCTAGCGGGAGGAGCAGGGGAGCTGTTTTTT.